The present TCR beta chain was sequenced within a study of cytotoxic CD8 clonotypes in ibrutinib-treated CLL. The assay was immunoSEQ multiplex PCR, and TCRdb's table has in-frame clones only and misses some. This table holds tens of thousands of clones, 68% found once. The clonotype comes from a human donor with chronic lymphocytic leukemia. The source material was PBMCs, sampled after 12 months of ibrutinib treatment.

The CDR3 DNA follows: TGTGCCAGCAGCGTAGAGGCTAGCGGTGAAGAGACCCAGTACTTC. Residues: CASSVEASGEETQYF. This chain uses TRBV9 with TRBJ2-5; 7 nucleotides match TRBD2. The CDR3 totals 15 residues. Per germline, CDR1 SGDLS and CDR2 YYNGEE. Trimming removed 0 bases from V and 3 bases from J; junction bases left unmatched: 5.